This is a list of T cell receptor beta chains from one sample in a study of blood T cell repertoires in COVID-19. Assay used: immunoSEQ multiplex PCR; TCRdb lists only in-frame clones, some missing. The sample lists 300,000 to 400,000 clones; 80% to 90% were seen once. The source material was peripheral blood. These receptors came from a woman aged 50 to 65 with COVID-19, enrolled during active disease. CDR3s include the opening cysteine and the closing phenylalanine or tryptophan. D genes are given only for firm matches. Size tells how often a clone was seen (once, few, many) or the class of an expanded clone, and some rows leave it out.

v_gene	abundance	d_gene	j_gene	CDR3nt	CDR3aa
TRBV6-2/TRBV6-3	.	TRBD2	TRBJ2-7	TGTGCCAGCAGCCGGGGGGGACGGGGAGAGGTCTACGAGCAGTACTTC	CASSRGGRGEVYEQYF
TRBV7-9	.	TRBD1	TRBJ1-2	TGTGCCAGCAGCTCTCCGGGACAGGGGGCTAGGGGCTACACCTTC	CASSSPGQGARGYTF
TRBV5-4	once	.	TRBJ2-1	TGTGCCAGCAGCTCCACAGAAAACAATGAGCAGTTCTTC	CASSSTENNEQFF
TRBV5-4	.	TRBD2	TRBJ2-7	TGTGCCAGCAGTAGAGCGGGAGACGAGCAGTACTTC	CASSRAGDEQYF
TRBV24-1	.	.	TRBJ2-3	TGTGCCACCAGTGAGGGCCCGGGACACGGCAGGCACACAGATACGCAGTATTTT	CATSEGPGHGRHTDTQYF
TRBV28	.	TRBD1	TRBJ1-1	TGTGCCAGCAGTATGAATCCGGGACAGGGCGACACTGAAGCTTTCTTT	CASSMNPGQGDTEAFF
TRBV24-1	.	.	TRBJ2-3	TGTGCCACCAGTGATTTTCGGCTAGCCGCAGATACGCAGTATTTT	CATSDFRLAADTQYF
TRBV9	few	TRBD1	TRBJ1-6	TGTGCCAGCAGCGCTACCGGGACAGGGGCCTCCCCCCTCCACTTT	CASSATGTGASPLHF
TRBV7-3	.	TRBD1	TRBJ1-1	TGTGCCAGCAGCTTACTATGGCTCGGACAGGGCAACACTGAAGCTTTCTTT	CASSLLWLGQGNTEAFF
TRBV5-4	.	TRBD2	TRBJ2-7	TGTGCCAGCAGCGCGACCGGGACTAGTACTTCCGAGCAGTACTTC	CASSATGTSTSEQYF
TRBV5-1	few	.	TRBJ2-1	TGCGCCAGCAGCTTGCAGGGGAACTCCTACAATGAGCAGTTCTTC	CASSLQGNSYNEQFF
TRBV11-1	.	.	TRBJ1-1	TGTGCCAGCAGCTTATTTGACAGGCGGACTGAAGCTTTCTTT	CASSLFDRRTEAFF
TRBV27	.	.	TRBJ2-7	TGTGCCAGCAGTTTAAGGGGTGGCGTCAACTCCTACGAGCAGTACTTC	CASSLRGGVNSYEQYF
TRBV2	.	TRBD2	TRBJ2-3	TGTGCCAGCAGAGGACTAGGCCCTAGCACAGATACGCAGTATTTT	CASRGLGPSTDTQYF
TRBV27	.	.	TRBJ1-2	TGTGCCAGCAGTTTACAGGGAGGAGAATATGGCTACACCTTC	CASSLQGGEYGYTF
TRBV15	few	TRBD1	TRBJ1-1	TGTGCCACCAGCAGAGGAGGACAGGGATACACTGAAGCTTTCTTT	CATSRGGQGYTEAFF
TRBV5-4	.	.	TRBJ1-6	TGTGCCAGCAGCTCCGGACAGAGAGATTCACCCCTCCACTTT	CASSSGQRDSPLHF
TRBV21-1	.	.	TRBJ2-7	TGTGCCAGCTTCGGGAGAGGGCAGCACGAGCAGTACTTC	CASFGRGQHEQYF
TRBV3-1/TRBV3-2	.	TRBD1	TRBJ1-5	TGTGCCAGCAGCCCCCGGGACAGGGGCGGCGAGCCCCAGCATTTT	CASSPRDRGGEPQHF
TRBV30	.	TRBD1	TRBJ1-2	TGTGCCTGGAGTGAGGGGGCTGTAGCTTATGGCTACACCTTC	CAWSEGAVAYGYTF
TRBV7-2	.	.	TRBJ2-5	TGTGCCAGCAGCCAGGGACTTCAAGAGACCCAGTACTTC	CASSQGLQETQYF
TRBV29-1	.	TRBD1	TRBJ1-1	TGCAGCGTTGAAGCGGACAGGGGTCGCACTGAAGCTTTCTTT	CSVEADRGRTEAFF
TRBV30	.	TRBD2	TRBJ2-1	TGTGCCTGGAGTGTAGCGGGAGATTCCTACAATGAGCAGTTCTTC	CAWSVAGDSYNEQFF
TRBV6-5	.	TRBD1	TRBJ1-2	TGTGCCAGCAGTTCGTCCGGGACAGTCGCTCACTACACCTTC	CASSSSGTVAHYTF
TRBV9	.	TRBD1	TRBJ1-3	TGTGCCAGCAGCGTGGACAGGGACCTCAACTCTGGAAACACCATATATTTT	CASSVDRDLNSGNTIYF
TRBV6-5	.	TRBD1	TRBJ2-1	TGTGCCAGCACGACAGGGGCGAATGAGCAGTTCTTC	CASTTGANEQFF
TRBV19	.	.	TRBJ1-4	TGTGCCAGTACTGACAGCCAGCTCCCAACTAATGAAAAACTGTTTTTT	CASTDSQLPTNEKLFF
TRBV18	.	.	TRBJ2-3	TGTGCCAGCTCACCACTAAGCCGCACAGATACGCAGTATTTT	CASSPLSRTDTQYF
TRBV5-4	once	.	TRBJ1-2	TGTGCCAGCAGCTTGGATGGGGGGATAGATGGCTACACCTTC	CASSLDGGIDGYTF
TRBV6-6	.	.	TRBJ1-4	TGTGCCAGCAGCTACGGCGGGTGGTCAACTAATGAAAAACTGTTTTTT	CASSYGGWSTNEKLFF
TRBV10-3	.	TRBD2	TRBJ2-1	TGTGCCATCAGTGCTCCGACTAGCGGGAGTGCCTACAATGAGCAGTTCTTC	CAISAPTSGSAYNEQFF
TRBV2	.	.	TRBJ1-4	TGTGCCAGCCTTTCGGAGGGCGGAGAAAAACTGTTTTTT	CASLSEGGEKLFF
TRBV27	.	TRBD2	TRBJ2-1	TGTGCCAGCAGCCGACTCGGGACTAGCGGGAAGTACAATGAGCAGTTCTTC	CASSRLGTSGKYNEQFF
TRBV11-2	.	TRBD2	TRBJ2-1	TGTGCCAGCAGCTATATATGGGCTAGCGGGGAGATTTACAATGAGCAGTTCTTC	CASSYIWASGEIYNEQFF
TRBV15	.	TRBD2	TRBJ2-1	TGTGCCACCAGTTCAAGCGGGAGGGCCCTCAATGAGCAGTTCTTC	CATSSSGRALNEQFF
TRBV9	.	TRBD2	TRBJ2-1	TGTGCCAGCAACCTAGCGGGAGTCTACAATGAGCAGTTCTTC	CASNLAGVYNEQFF
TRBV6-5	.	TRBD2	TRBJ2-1	TGTGCCAGCTCACCTCCCGGGACTAGAACCGATGAGCAGTTCTTC	CASSPPGTRTDEQFF
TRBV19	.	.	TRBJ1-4	TGTGCCAGTAGTATACCCCCAGGTCAGCTCTTAGGTGAAAAACTGTTTTTT	CASSIPPGQLLGEKLFF
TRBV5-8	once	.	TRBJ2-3	TGTGCCAGCAGCCCCGGGAGCGCCGCAGATACGCAGTATTTT	CASSPGSAADTQYF
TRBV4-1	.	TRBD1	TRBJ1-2	TGCGCCAGCAGCCAAACGGTGGGGACAGACTATGGCTACACCTTC	CASSQTVGTDYGYTF
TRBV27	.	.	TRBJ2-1	TGTGCCAGCAGTGAACGGGACAATGAGCAGTTCTTC	CASSERDNEQFF
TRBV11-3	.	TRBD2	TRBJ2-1	TGTGCCAGCAGCTTAGATCTTCTAGCGGGAGCAGGGGCCACGGAGCAGTTCTTC	CASSLDLLAGAGATEQFF
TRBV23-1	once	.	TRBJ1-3	TGCGCCAGCAGTTCCTACTCGTGGGCCCCCTACTCTGGAAACACCATATATTTT	CASSSYSWAPYSGNTIYF
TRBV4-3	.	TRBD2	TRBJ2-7	TGCGCCAGCAGCCAAGATCATCGCGGGAGCTCCTACGAGCAGTACTTC	CASSQDHRGSSYEQYF
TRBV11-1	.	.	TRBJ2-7	TGTGCCAGCAGTTCCGTCGGAGGGAGAACCTACGAGCAGTACTTC	CASSSVGGRTYEQYF
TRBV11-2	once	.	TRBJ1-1	TGTGCCAGCACCCTTGGGTCGGCTCACAGTCAGAACACTGAAGCTTTCTTT	CASTLGSAHSQNTEAFF